A selection of T cell receptor beta chains follows, all from one sample in a study of naive and memory T cell subsets. MiXCR, run by TCRdb on the UMI-ligation and nested PCR reads, gives a single entry per CDR3 protein. The sample consists of about 26,000 distinct CDR3 sequences, around 5.3% of them appearing once. Sample: blood. The receptors were sampled from an adult in good health. The CDR3 runs from the conserved cysteine through the conserved F or W. The D gene is left open where the match is weak. The size entry is marked missing in some rows and otherwise reads once, few, many or a size class.

>TRBJ2-2|.|TRBV11-1|few
CASMAGENTGELFF
TGTGCCAGCATGGCGGGCGAAAACACCGGGGAGCTGTTTTTT
>TRBJ2-2|.|TRBV7-3|.
CASSLVSTGELFF
TGTGCCAGCAGCTTAGTGAGCACCGGGGAGCTGTTTTTT
>TRBJ1-5|.|TRBV19|many
CASSIVRGRQPQHF
TGTGCCAGTAGTATAGTCCGGGGCCGGCAGCCCCAGCATTTT
>TRBJ2-7|TRBD2|TRBV6-5|many
CASSYSLAAAIPYEQYF
TGTGCCAGCAGTTACTCGCTAGCGGCGGCCATACCCTACGAGCAGTACTTC
>TRBJ2-6|TRBD2|TRBV18|.
CASSPLAGISPSGANVLTF
TGTGCCAGCTCACCATTAGCGGGAATCAGCCCCTCTGGGGCCAACGTCCTGACTTTC
>TRBJ1-2|.|TRBV20-1|many
CSARVPPGSYGYTF
TGCAGTGCTAGAGTCCCTCCAGGGTCCTATGGCTACACCTTC
>TRBJ1-1|.|TRBV3-1|many
CASSPRSGTEAFF
TGTGCCAGCAGCCCTAGGTCGGGTACTGAAGCTTTCTTT
>TRBJ2-2|.|TRBV6-2/TRBV6-3|many
CASSYRDDTGELFF
TGTGCCAGCAGTTACAGGGACGACACCGGGGAGCTGTTTTTT
>TRBJ2-2|TRBD2|TRBV28|many
CASSYGGRDTGELFF
TGTGCCAGCAGTTACGGCGGGAGGGACACCGGGGAGCTGTTTTTT
>TRBJ2-1|.|TRBV5-4|many
CASSSWESSYNEQFF
TGTGCCAGCAGCTCCTGGGAAAGCTCCTACAATGAGCAGTTCTTC
>TRBJ2-7|.|TRBV28|.
CASRTHSDEQYF
TGTGCCAGCAGGACTCACTCCGACGAGCAGTACTTC
>TRBJ2-7|.|TRBV27|many
CASSQENTYEQYF
TGTGCCAGCAGTCAGGAAAACACCTACGAGCAGTACTTC
>TRBJ2-7|TRBD2|TRBV27|many
CASRAGEVYEQYF
TGTGCCAGCCGAGCGGGAGAGGTATACGAGCAGTACTTC